This is a list of T cell receptor beta chains from one sample in a study of breast tumors, draining lymph nodes, adjacent tissues. MiXCR, run by TCRdb on the multiplex PCR reads, gives a single entry per CDR3 protein. Here the sample spans under 150,000 distinct CDR3 sequences, 15% to 20% being singletons. Source material: axillary lymph node tissue. Every receptor here comes from a female donor with breast cancer. Some clones in this sample may be carry-over from other donors' samples. CDR3s include the opening cysteine and the closing phenylalanine or tryptophan. The order of the fields is CDR3 length, D gene, clone size, J gene, V gene, CDR3 DNA, CDR3 protein. A D gene is named only where the DNA matches it firmly. A row's size may be missing; if present it is once, few, many or a size class.

CDR3 length: 16
D gene: TRBD2
clone size: once
J gene: TRBJ2-7
V gene: TRBV11-2
CDR3 DNA: TGTGCCAGCAGCTTAGGCTCTAGCGGGAGTTTCTACGAGCAGTACTTC
CDR3 protein: CASSLGSSGSFYEQYF

CDR3 length: 13
D gene: -
clone size: many
J gene: TRBJ2-2
V gene: TRBV5-1
CDR3 DNA: TGCGCCAGCAGAACAGGGTCCACCGGGGAGCTGTTTTTT
CDR3 protein: CASRTGSTGELFF

CDR3 length: 12
D gene: -
clone size: many
J gene: TRBJ2-2
V gene: TRBV10-3
CDR3 DNA: TGTGCCATCAGTGATGGGGAGGGGGAGCTGTTTTTT
CDR3 protein: CAISDGEGELFF

CDR3 length: 15
D gene: TRBD1
clone size: many
J gene: TRBJ1-6
V gene: TRBV6-1
CDR3 DNA: TGTGCCAGCAGTAGGGGGACAGTCTTTAATTCACCCCTCCACTTT
CDR3 protein: CASSRGTVFNSPLHF

CDR3 length: 16
D gene: TRBD1
clone size: many
J gene: TRBJ2-3
V gene: TRBV25-1
CDR3 DNA: TGTGCCAGCAGTGAATTAGGGGACAGGGGCACAGATACGCAGTATTTT
CDR3 protein: CASSELGDRGTDTQYF

CDR3 length: 15
D gene: -
clone size: many
J gene: TRBJ2-5
V gene: TRBV12-3/TRBV12-4
CDR3 DNA: TGTGCCAGCAGTTTGGTCAGGGCCAGAAGAGAGACCCAGTACTTC
CDR3 protein: CASSLVRARRETQYF

CDR3 length: 17
D gene: TRBD2
clone size: many
J gene: TRBJ2-7
V gene: TRBV7-9
CDR3 DNA: TGTGCCAGCAGCCTATATAGCGGGAGGGCCGATCCCTACGAGCAGTACTTC
CDR3 protein: CASSLYSGRADPYEQYF

CDR3 length: 19
D gene: TRBD1
clone size: once
J gene: TRBJ2-5
V gene: TRBV27
CDR3 DNA: TGTGCCAGCAGTCCCACCGCCGGGACAGGGAGAGGGTACCAAGAGACCCAGTGCTTC
CDR3 protein: CASSPTAGTGRGYQETQCF

CDR3 length: 14
D gene: -
clone size: -
J gene: TRBJ1-2
V gene: TRBV27
CDR3 DNA: TGTGCCAGCAGTACTCAACAGGCTAACTATGGCTACACCTTC
CDR3 protein: CASSTQQANYGYTF

CDR3 length: 17
D gene: TRBD2
clone size: many
J gene: TRBJ2-7
V gene: TRBV4-1
CDR3 DNA: TGCGCCAGCAGCCAAGATCCCTCAATTTCAGCGGGGTACGAGCAGTACTTC
CDR3 protein: CASSQDPSISAGYEQYF

CDR3 length: 14
D gene: -
clone size: many
J gene: TRBJ1-6
V gene: TRBV7-8
CDR3 DNA: TGTGCCAGCAGCCCAATGTTGAGTAATTCACCCCTCCACTTT
CDR3 protein: CASSPMLSNSPLHF

CDR3 length: 18
D gene: TRBD2
clone size: many
J gene: TRBJ2-5
V gene: TRBV11-2
CDR3 DNA: TGTGCCAGCAGCTTGACCTGGACTAGCGGGGGGGCGTCAGAGACCCAGTACTTC
CDR3 protein: CASSLTWTSGGASETQYF

CDR3 length: 16
D gene: TRBD2
clone size: many
J gene: TRBJ2-1
V gene: TRBV4-1
CDR3 DNA: TGCGCCAGCAGCCAAGTCACGGGACTAGCGGCCAATGAGCAGTTCTTC
CDR3 protein: CASSQVTGLAANEQFF

CDR3 length: 11
D gene: -
clone size: many
J gene: TRBJ2-1
V gene: TRBV15
CDR3 DNA: TGTGCCACCACGGATTACAATGAGCAGTTCTTC
CDR3 protein: CATTDYNEQFF

CDR3 length: 16
D gene: -
clone size: many
J gene: TRBJ2-3
V gene: TRBV10-1
CDR3 DNA: TGCGCCAGCAGTGAGTTGGGGGACCCGGCGGAAGATACGCAGTATTTT
CDR3 protein: CASSELGDPAEDTQYF

CDR3 length: 14
D gene: -
clone size: many
J gene: TRBJ1-2
V gene: TRBV6-6
CDR3 DNA: TGTGCCAGCAGCCCCCGACAGAGCGGGAATGGCTACACCTTC
CDR3 protein: CASSPRQSGNGYTF

CDR3 length: 15
D gene: TRBD1
clone size: many
J gene: TRBJ1-5
V gene: TRBV20-1
CDR3 DNA: TGCAGTGCTACTGTACAGGGGAGCAGCAATCAGCCCCAGCATTTT
CDR3 protein: CSATVQGSSNQPQHF

CDR3 length: 16
D gene: -
clone size: few
J gene: TRBJ2-5
V gene: TRBV6-6
CDR3 DNA: TGTGCCAGCAGTTACTCGGTGGCCCTGGGGCAAGAGACCCAGTACTTC
CDR3 protein: CASSYSVALGQETQYF

CDR3 length: 15
D gene: TRBD2
clone size: -
J gene: TRBJ2-1
V gene: TRBV27
CDR3 DNA: TGTGCCAGCAGTCCCAGGACTAGCACGAACAATGAGCAGTTCTTC
CDR3 protein: CASSPRTSTNNEQFF

CDR3 length: 13
D gene: -
clone size: many
J gene: TRBJ1-2
V gene: TRBV6-6
CDR3 DNA: TGTGCCAGCAGCAGGGGAATTGGATATGGCTACACCTTC
CDR3 protein: CASSRGIGYGYTF

CDR3 length: 14
D gene: -
clone size: many
J gene: TRBJ2-3
V gene: TRBV10-3
CDR3 DNA: TGTGCCATCAGTGAGGGGGAGGAAACAGATACGCAGTATTTT
CDR3 protein: CAISEGEETDTQYF

CDR3 length: 16
D gene: TRBD1
clone size: many
J gene: TRBJ2-5
V gene: TRBV5-1
CDR3 DNA: TGCGCCAGCAGCCTTACCGGGACAGGGGGCGAAGAGACCCAGTACTTC
CDR3 protein: CASSLTGTGGEETQYF

CDR3 length: 12
D gene: -
clone size: many
J gene: TRBJ2-7
V gene: TRBV20-1
CDR3 DNA: TGCAGAGTCAACAGGGACTCCTACGAGCAGTACTTC
CDR3 protein: CRVNRDSYEQYF

CDR3 length: 17
D gene: TRBD2
clone size: many
J gene: TRBJ2-3
V gene: TRBV9
CDR3 DNA: TGTGCCAGCAGCGTAGGACTAGCGGGAAGTAGCACAGATACGCAGTATTTT
CDR3 protein: CASSVGLAGSSTDTQYF

CDR3 length: 14
D gene: TRBD1
clone size: many
J gene: TRBJ1-2
V gene: TRBV5-1
CDR3 DNA: TGCGCCAGCAGCGCGGTACAGGGGTACTATGGCTACACCTTC
CDR3 protein: CASSAVQGYYGYTF

CDR3 length: 15
D gene: TRBD1
clone size: -
J gene: TRBJ1-5
V gene: TRBV15
CDR3 DNA: TGTGCCACCAGCAGTCGGACAGGAACTGATCAGCCCCGGCATTTT
CDR3 protein: CATSSRTGTDQPRHF

CDR3 length: 15
D gene: -
clone size: many
J gene: TRBJ2-5
V gene: TRBV5-1
CDR3 DNA: TGCGCCAGCAGCGCAAACTCGGGACCTCTGGTAACCCAGTACTTC
CDR3 protein: CASSANSGPLVTQYF

CDR3 length: 16
D gene: -
clone size: many
J gene: TRBJ1-2
V gene: TRBV29-1
CDR3 DNA: TGCAGCGCAGATAAGGACCGACATTCCGCCGGCTATGGCTACACCTTC
CDR3 protein: CSADKDRHSAGYGYTF

CDR3 length: 13
D gene: -
clone size: many
J gene: TRBJ1-6
V gene: TRBV19
CDR3 DNA: TGCGCCAGCAGCGGTCAGGGAAATTCACCCCTCCACTTT
CDR3 protein: CASSGQGNSPLHF

CDR3 length: 14
D gene: -
clone size: many
J gene: TRBJ2-7
V gene: TRBV18
CDR3 DNA: TGTGCCAGCTCAGGAGACAGGACAACCTACGAGCAGTACTTC
CDR3 protein: CASSGDRTTYEQYF

CDR3 length: 15
D gene: TRBD1
clone size: -
J gene: TRBJ1-5
V gene: TRBV6-6
CDR3 DNA: TGTGCCAGCGCGTGGGGGACAGGGGTGGGGCAGCCCCAGCATTTT
CDR3 protein: CASAWGTGVGQPQHF

CDR3 length: 15
D gene: -
clone size: -
J gene: TRBJ2-2
V gene: TRBV5-4
CDR3 DNA: TGTGCCAGCAGCTTGGTACCCAAAAACACCGGGGAGCTGTTTTTT
CDR3 protein: CASSLVPKNTGELFF

CDR3 length: 15
D gene: TRBD1
clone size: many
J gene: TRBJ2-7
V gene: TRBV19
CDR3 DNA: TGTGCCAGTAGTATCGCCGGGACAGGGGACTACGAGCAGTACTTC
CDR3 protein: CASSIAGTGDYEQYF

CDR3 length: 17
D gene: TRBD2
clone size: many
J gene: TRBJ2-2
V gene: TRBV2
CDR3 DNA: TGTGCCAGCGCCCTATCATTGACTAGCGGGGACACCGGGGAGCTGTTTTTT
CDR3 protein: CASALSLTSGDTGELFF

CDR3 length: 13
D gene: -
clone size: -
J gene: TRBJ2-2
V gene: TRBV7-3
CDR3 DNA: TGTGCCAGCAGCTTAACGAACTCCGGGGAGCTGTTTTTT
CDR3 protein: CASSLTNSGELFF